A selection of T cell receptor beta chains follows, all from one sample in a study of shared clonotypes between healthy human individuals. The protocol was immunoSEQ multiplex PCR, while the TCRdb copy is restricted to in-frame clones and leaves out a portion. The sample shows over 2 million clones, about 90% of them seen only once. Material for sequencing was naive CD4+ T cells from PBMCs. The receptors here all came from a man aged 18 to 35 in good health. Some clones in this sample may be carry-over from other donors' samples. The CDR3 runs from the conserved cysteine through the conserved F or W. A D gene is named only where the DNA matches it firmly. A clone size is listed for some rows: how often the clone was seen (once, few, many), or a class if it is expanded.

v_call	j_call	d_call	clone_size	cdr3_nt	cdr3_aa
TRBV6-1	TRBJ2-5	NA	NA	TGTGCCAGCAGTAAGCAGACATTAATCCAAGAGACCCAGTACTTC	CASSKQTLIQETQYF
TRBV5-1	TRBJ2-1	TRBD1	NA	TGCGCCAGCAGCTTACAGGGGGCGCCTGAGCAGTTCTTC	CASSLQGAPEQFF
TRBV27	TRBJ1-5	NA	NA	TGTGCCAGTTATACTCGGGCAGGGTCGATCAATCAGCCCCAGCATTTT	CASYTRAGSINQPQHF
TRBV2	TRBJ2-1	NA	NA	TGTGCCAGCAGTGAACAGGGGCATGAGCAGTTCTTC	CASSEQGHEQFF
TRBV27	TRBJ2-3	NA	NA	TGTGCCAGCAGTTTACGGCGGACAGAACCCTTGGGGCATACGCAGTATTTT	CASSLRRTEPLGHTQYF
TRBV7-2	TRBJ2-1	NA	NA	TGTGCCAGCAGCTCCCGGCGGTTAGAGCAGTTCTTC	CASSSRRLEQFF
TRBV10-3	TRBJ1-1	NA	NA	TGTGCCATCAGAGGGCAGGCAGAAGCTTTCTTT	CAIRGQAEAFF
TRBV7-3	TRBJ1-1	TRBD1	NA	TGTGCCAGCAGCTCCAGGGGACAGGGACGCACTGAAGCTTTCTTT	CASSSRGQGRTEAFF
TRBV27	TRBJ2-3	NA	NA	TGTGCCAGCAGTCCTCTGGCGGGGTCAGATACGCAGTATTTT	CASSPLAGSDTQYF
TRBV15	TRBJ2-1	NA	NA	TGTGCCACCAGCAGGGACCGGGGGCGGCGGATCAACAATGAGCAGTTCTTC	CATSRDRGRRINNEQFF
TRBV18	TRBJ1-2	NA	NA	TGTGCCAGCTCACCCCAGGGACGGTATGGCTACACCTTC	CASSPQGRYGYTF
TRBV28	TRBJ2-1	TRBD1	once	TGTGCCAGCAGTTCTCCCGGACAGGGGACGGATGAGCAGTTCTTC	CASSSPGQGTDEQFF
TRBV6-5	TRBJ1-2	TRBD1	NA	TGTGCCAGCGGATATACAGGGGGGCTGAACTATGGCTACACCTTC	CASGYTGGLNYGYTF
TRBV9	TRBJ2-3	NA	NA	TGTGCCAGCAGCCCCCTGTCCGCAGATACGCAGTATTTT	CASSPLSADTQYF
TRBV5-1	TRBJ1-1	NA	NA	TGCGCCAGCAGCTTTAACGGGGGGCCGGGCACTGAAGCTTTCTTT	CASSFNGGPGTEAFF
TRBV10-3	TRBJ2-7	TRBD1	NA	TGTGCCATCAGGACCCCCGGGACAGGGAAGGACGAGCAGTACTTC	CAIRTPGTGKDEQYF
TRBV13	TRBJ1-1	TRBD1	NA	TGTGCCAGCAGCTCCGACAGGGGGCAGAGTGAAGCTTTCTTT	CASSSDRGQSEAFF
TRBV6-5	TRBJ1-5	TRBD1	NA	TGTGCCAGCAGTTCAGGGGGGCTGGGCAATCAGCCCCAGCATTTT	CASSSGGLGNQPQHF
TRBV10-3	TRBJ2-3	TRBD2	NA	TGTGCCATCAGGGGGGTGGGACTAGCGGGAGAGTCCACAGATACGCAGTATTTT	CAIRGVGLAGESTDTQYF
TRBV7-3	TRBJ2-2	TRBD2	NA	TGTGCCAGCAGCCTCACTAGCGGGAGCGGAACCGGGGAGCTGTTTTTT	CASSLTSGSGTGELFF
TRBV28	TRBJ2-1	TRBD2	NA	TGTGCCAGCAGTTTGGCGGGAGGGCCAAATGAGCAGTTCTTC	CASSLAGGPNEQFF
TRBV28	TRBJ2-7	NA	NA	TGTGCCAGCAGACCGTCGGGTATCTACGAGCAGTACTTC	CASRPSGIYEQYF
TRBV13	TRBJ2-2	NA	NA	TGTGCCAGCAAACTTCAGCGAAAGACCGGGGAGCTGTTTTTT	CASKLQRKTGELFF
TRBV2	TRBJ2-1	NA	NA	TGTGCCAGCAGTCCGATTAACTGGAACAATGAGCAGTTCTTC	CASSPINWNNEQFF
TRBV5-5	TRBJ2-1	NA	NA	TGTGCCAGCAGCTTGAGAGCTGCGAGCTCCTACAATGAGCAGTTCTTC	CASSLRAASSYNEQFF
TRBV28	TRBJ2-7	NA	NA	TGTGCCAGCAGTTTTAACGGCCGGTACGAGCAGTACTTC	CASSFNGRYEQYF
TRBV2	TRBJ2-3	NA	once	TGTGCCAGCAAACAGGCAGATACGCAGTATTTT	CASKQADTQYF
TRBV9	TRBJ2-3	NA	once	TGTGCCAGCAGCGTAGACGTAGGGGGGAGCACAGATACGCAGTATTTT	CASSVDVGGSTDTQYF